This TCR beta chain was recorded in a study of T cell changes during pregnancy in multiple sclerosis. Per germline, CDR1 MRHNA and CDR2 SNTAGT. With 8 bases clipped from V and 0 bases from J, the junction kept 11 bases outside the gene matches. The CDR3 length is 19 residues. The protocol was immunoSEQ multiplex PCR, while the TCRdb copy is restricted to in-frame clones and leaves out a portion. The sample gives about 38,000 clones, 91% of which show up once; 6.1% is in the top ten. The V and J genes are TRBV6-4 and TRBJ2-2; 14 nucleotides agree with TRBD2. This material consisted of CD8+ T cells from peripheral blood mononuclear cells, taken in the second trimester of pregnancy. The source is a female donor with multiple sclerosis, enrolled in a pregnancy study. DNA of the CDR3: TGTGCCAGCCCCCAGACTAGCGGGAGGGCCGTCCCGAACACCGGGGAGCTGTTTTTT. It translates to CASPQTSGRAVPNTGELFF.